This T cell receptor (beta chain) was documented in a study of naive and memory T cell subsets. In this sample, this clonotype turned up a few times. Both TRBC1 and TRBC2 were covered by a beta constant-region primer of two equimolar oligonucleotides. The ligated cDNA underwent four PCR rounds using SP2 and nested alpha and beta constant-region primers. The cDNA 3' end received a ligated single-stranded oligonucleotide carrying the SP2 primer and a 12-nucleotide UMI. In TCRdb, the UMI-ligation and nested PCR reads were re-called with MiXCR into one record per CDR3 protein. The sample consists of tens of thousands of distinct CDR3 sequences, approximately 18% of them appearing once. After the first PCR, alpha and beta chain libraries were processed separately. The receptor was derived from a human donor in good health. Sequenced: effector memory CD4+ T cells from blood. The subset here: effector memory, CD45RA- CD27-.

CDR3 nucleotides: TGTGCCAGCAGCTTTCGCAATCAGCCCCAGCATTTT. Translated: CASSFRNQPQHF. The genes are TRBV3-1 and TRBJ1-5; unclear D gene. The germline V and J ends were trimmed by 5 bases and 2 bases, with 4 bases remaining between them. This CDR3 is built from 12 residues. CDR1 LGHDT and CDR2 YNNKEL come from the germline V gene (reference sequence).